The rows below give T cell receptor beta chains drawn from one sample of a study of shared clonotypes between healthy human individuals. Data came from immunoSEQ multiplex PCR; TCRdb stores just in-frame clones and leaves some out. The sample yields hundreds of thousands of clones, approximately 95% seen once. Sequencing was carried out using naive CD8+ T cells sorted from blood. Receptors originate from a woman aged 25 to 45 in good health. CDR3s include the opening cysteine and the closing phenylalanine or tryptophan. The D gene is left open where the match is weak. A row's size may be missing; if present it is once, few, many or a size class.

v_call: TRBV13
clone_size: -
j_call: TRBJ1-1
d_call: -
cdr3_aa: CASSLTENTEAFF
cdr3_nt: TGTGCCAGCAGCTTGACAGAGAACACTGAAGCTTTCTTT

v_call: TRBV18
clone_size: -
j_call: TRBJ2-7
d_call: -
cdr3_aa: CASSPPDRAYEQYF
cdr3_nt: TGTGCCAGCTCACCACCGGACAGAGCCTACGAGCAGTACTTC

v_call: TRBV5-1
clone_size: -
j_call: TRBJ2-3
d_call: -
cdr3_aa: CASTQWGSSTDTQYF
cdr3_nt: TGCGCCAGCACCCAATGGGGCTCCAGCACAGATACGCAGTATTTT

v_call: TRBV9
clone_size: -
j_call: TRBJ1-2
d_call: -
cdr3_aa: CASSAQGIYGYTF
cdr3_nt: TGTGCCAGCAGCGCACAGGGTATTTATGGCTACACCTTC

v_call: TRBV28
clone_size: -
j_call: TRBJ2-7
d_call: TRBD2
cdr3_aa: CAISLAREATYEQYF
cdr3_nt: TGTGCCATCTCCCTGGCGCGGGAGGCAACCTACGAGCAGTACTTC

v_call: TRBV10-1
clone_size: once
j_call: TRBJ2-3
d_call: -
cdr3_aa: CASSEQDTQYF
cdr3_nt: TGCGCCAGCAGTGAACAAGATACGCAGTATTTT

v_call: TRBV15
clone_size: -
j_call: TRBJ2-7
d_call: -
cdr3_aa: CATRSVDTYEQYF
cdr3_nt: TGTGCCACCAGAAGCGTGGACACCTACGAGCAGTACTTC

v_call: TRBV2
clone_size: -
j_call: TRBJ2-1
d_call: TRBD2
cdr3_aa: CASLGSGRDNEQFF
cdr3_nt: TGTGCCAGCTTGGGGAGCGGGAGGGACAATGAGCAGTTCTTC

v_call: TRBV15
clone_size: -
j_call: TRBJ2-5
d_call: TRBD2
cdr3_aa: CATSIIAGGWETQYF
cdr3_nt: TGTGCCACCAGCATTATAGCGGGAGGTTGGGAGACCCAGTACTTC

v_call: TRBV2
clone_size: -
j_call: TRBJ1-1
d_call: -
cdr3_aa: CASSDGGPEAFF
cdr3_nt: TGTGCCAGCAGTGACGGGGGCCCTGAAGCTTTCTTT

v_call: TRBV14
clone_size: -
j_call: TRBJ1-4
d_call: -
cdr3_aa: CASSERRDEKLFF
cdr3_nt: TGTGCCAGCAGCGAACGACGAGACGAAAAACTGTTTTTT

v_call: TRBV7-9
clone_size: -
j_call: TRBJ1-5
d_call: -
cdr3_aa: CASSLSGQTNQPQHF
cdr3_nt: TGTGCCAGCAGTTTAAGTGGGCAGACCAATCAGCCCCAGCATTTT

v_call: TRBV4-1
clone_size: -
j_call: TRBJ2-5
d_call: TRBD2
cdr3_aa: CASSQEMSSGYQETQYF
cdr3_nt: TGCGCCAGCAGCCAAGAGATGTCTAGCGGGTACCAAGAGACCCAGTACTTC

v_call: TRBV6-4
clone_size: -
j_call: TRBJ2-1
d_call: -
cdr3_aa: CASTTIRPSSSYNEQFF
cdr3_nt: TGTGCCAGCACCACAATCCGGCCTTCCAGCTCCTACAATGAGCAGTTCTTC

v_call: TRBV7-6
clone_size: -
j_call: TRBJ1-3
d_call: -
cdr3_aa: CASSSLPENSGNTIYF
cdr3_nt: TGTGCCAGCAGCTCCCTCCCCGAAAACTCTGGAAACACCATATATTTT

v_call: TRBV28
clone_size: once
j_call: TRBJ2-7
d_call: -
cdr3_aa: CASKTTAYEQYF
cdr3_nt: TGTGCCAGCAAAACGACAGCTTACGAGCAGTACTTC

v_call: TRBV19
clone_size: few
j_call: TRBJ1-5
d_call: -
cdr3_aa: CASSIVRESNQPQHF
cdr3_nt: TGTGCCAGTAGTATAGTTAGGGAGAGCAATCAGCCCCAGCATTTT

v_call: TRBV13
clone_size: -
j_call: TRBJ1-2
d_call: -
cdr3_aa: CASSHTRHENYGYTF
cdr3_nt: TGTGCCAGCAGCCACACTCGGCATGAAAACTATGGCTACACCTTC

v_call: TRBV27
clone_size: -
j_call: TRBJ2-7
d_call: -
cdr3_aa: CASSPGDTTYEQYF
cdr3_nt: TGTGCCAGCAGTCCAGGTGACACAACCTACGAGCAGTACTTC

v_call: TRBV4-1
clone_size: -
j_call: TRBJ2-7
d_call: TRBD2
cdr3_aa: CASSQGLAGIIYEQYF
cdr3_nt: TGCGCCAGCAGCCAGGGACTAGCGGGAATTATCTACGAGCAGTACTTC

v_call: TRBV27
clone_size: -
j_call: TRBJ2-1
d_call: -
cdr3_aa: CASSLSANEQFF
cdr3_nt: TGTGCCAGCAGTTTATCGGCGAATGAGCAGTTCTTC

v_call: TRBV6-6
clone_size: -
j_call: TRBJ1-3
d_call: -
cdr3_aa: CASSYHPAGAGNTIYF
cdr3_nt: TGTGCCAGCAGTTACCACCCGGCGGGGGCTGGAAACACCATATATTTT

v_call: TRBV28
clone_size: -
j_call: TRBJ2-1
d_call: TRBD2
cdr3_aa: CASSLPLAGVGNEQFF
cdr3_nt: TGTGCCAGCAGTTTACCTCTAGCGGGAGTTGGGAATGAGCAGTTCTTC

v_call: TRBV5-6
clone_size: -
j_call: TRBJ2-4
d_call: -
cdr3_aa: CASSDGGLAKNIQYF
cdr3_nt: TGTGCCAGCAGCGACGGCGGATTAGCCAAAAACATTCAGTACTTC

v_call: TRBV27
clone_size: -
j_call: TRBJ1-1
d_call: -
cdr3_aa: CASSLSGLGTEAFF
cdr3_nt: TGTGCCAGCAGTTTATCGGGGCTCGGCACTGAAGCTTTCTTT

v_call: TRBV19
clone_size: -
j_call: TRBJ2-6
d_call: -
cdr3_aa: CASSILVLGRSSSGANVLTF
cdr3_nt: TGTGCCAGTAGTATTTTGGTGTTGGGCCGGAGTAGCTCTGGGGCCAACGTCCTGACTTTC

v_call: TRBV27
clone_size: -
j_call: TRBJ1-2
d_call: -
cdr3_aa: CASSLRGKGYTF
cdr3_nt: TGTGCCAGCAGTTTAAGGGGAAAGGGCTACACCTTC

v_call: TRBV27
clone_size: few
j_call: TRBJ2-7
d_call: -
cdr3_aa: CASSLVGSLDEQYF
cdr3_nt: TGTGCCAGCAGTTTAGTGGGTAGTTTGGATGAGCAGTACTTC

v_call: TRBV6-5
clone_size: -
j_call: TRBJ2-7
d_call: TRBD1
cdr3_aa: CASSSRGSYEQYF
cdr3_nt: TGTGCCAGCAGTTCCAGGGGGTCCTACGAGCAGTACTTC

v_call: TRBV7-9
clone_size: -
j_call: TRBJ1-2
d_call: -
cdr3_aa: CASSTGTPDYGYTF
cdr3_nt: TGTGCCAGCAGCACCGGGACACCGGACTATGGCTACACCTTC

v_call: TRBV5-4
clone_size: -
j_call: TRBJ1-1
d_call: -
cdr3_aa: CASSLVPNTEAFF
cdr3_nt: TGTGCCAGCAGCTTGGTTCCGAACACTGAAGCTTTCTTT

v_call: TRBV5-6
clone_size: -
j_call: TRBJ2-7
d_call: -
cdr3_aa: CASSHGSLHYEQYF
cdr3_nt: TGTGCCAGCAGCCACGGGAGCCTCCATTACGAGCAGTACTTC